This passage covers 20 T cell receptor beta chains from one sample sequenced in a study of identical twins. TCRdb reanalysed the 5' RACE reads using MiXCR and keeps one entry per CDR3 protein. The repertoire holds 690,000 or so distinct CDR3 sequences, with around 6% as singletons. The specimen sequenced was naive T cells sorted from blood. The source of these receptors is a man younger than 35 in good health.

The chain is built from TRBV7-2 and TRBJ2-7, with 9 bases matching TRBD2. J lost 7 bases, V lost 5 bases, and 9 bases had no gene match. The CDR3 runs 14 residues. Germline CDR1 and CDR2: SGHTA and FQGNSA. Here the CDR3 reads CASSGRGREGEQYF. The CDR3 region has the DNA TGTGCCAGCAGCGGACGCGGGCGGGAGGGGGAGCAGTACTTC. The whole variable domain, remainder taken from reference TRBV7-2 and TRBJ2-7, is GAGVSQSPSNKVTEKGKDVELRCDPISGHTALYWYRQSLGQGLEFLIYFQGNSAPDKSGLPSDRFSAERTGGSVSTLTIQRTQQEDSAVYLCASSGRGREGEQYFGPGTRLTVT.

This clonotype was observed many times. This rearrangement joins TRBV29-1 to TRBJ2-3, with 8 bases matching TRBD2. Germline loops: CDR1 SQVTM, CDR2 ANQGSEA. Unmatched junction bases numbered 10, after V lost 6 bases and J lost 2 bases. The CDR3 loop spans 15 amino acids. The CDR3 coding sequence is TGCAGCGTGGGAGCTAGCGGGTTCTACACAGATACGCAGTATTTT. Its translation is CSVGASGFYTDTQYF.

In this sample, this clonotype turned up many times. This chain uses TRBV6-2 or TRBV6-3 with TRBJ1-5; a weak D match, TRBD1 (6 bases). Germline assignment: CDR1 MNHEY and CDR2 SVGEGT. CDR3 length: 13 amino acids. V was trimmed by 2 bases and J by 4 bases, leaving 6 bases between them. CDR3 residues: CASSYQGNQPQHF. CDR3 nucleotide sequence: TGTGCCAGCAGTTACCAGGGGAATCAGCCCCAGCATTTT.

The table lists this clonotype with many counts. The V and J genes are TRBV20-1 and TRBJ1-1; D ambiguous. CDR1 and CDR2 (germline): DFQATT, SNEGSKA (reference sequence). The CDR3 is 13 residues long. V was trimmed by 3 bases and J by 5 bases, leaving 13 bases between them. The CDR3 DNA reads TGCAGTGCTAGGTTGGGTCTAAATACTGAAGCTTTCTTT. Its translation is CSARLGLNTEAFF.

This chain links TRBV3-1 with TRBJ2-7, with D possibly TRBD2 on 5 matching bases. The CDR3 sequence is 12 residues long. The germline gives CDR1 LGHDT, CDR2 YNNKEL (reference sequence). V shed 4 bases and J shed 6 bases, with 10 bases lying between them. The CDR3 sequence: CASSPRAGEQYF. The CDR3 DNA reads TGTGCCAGCAGCCCGAGGGCGGGCGAGCAGTACTTC.

This clonotype was recorded many times. This chain joins TRBV5-1 and TRBJ2-7; 11 bases match TRBD2. The CDR3 contains 12 residues. The J segment lost 6 bases and the V segment lost 6 bases, leaving 2 bases of the junction unmatched. Per germline, CDR1 SGHRS and CDR2 YFSETQ. CDR3 sequence reads: CASNLAGGEQYF. The CDR3 nucleotides read TGCGCCAGCAACCTAGCGGGAGGCGAGCAGTACTTC. The whole variable domain, remainder taken from reference TRBV5-1 and TRBJ2-7, is KAGVTQTPRYLIKTRGQQVTLSCSPISGHRSVSWYQQTPGQGLQFLFEYFSETQRNKGNFPGRFSGRQFSNSRSEMNVSTLELGDSALYLCASNLAGGEQYFGPGTRLTVT.

Only a few counts were recorded for this clonotype. This chain joins TRBV4-2 and TRBJ2-1, with TRBD2 identical over 11 bases. Germline V gene sequence: CDR1 LGHNA, CDR2 YNFKEQ. The CDR3 runs 16 residues. Trimming at V came to 4 bases and at J to 6 bases, leaving 8 bases not matched to a gene. CDR3: CASSPDAGTSGNEQFF. DNA for the CDR3: TGTGCCAGCAGCCCAGATGCCGGGACTAGCGGCAATGAGCAGTTCTTC.

The rearrangement joins TRBV6-5 to TRBJ1-6, with D possibly being TRBD1 (5 bases). Trimming pared 0 bases from V and 2 bases from J, leaving 8 bases between. CDR3 length: 16 amino acids. Germline V lookup: CDR1 MNHEY, CDR2 SVGAGI. The CDR3 is CASSYSTGPYNSPLHF. The CDR3 DNA reads as TGTGCCAGCAGTTACTCAACAGGTCCCTATAATTCACCCCTCCACTTT.

This clonotype occurred a few times. CDR3 protein: CSAGTSGRVGNEQFF. In nucleotides, the CDR3 is TGCAGTGCCGGGACTAGCGGGAGAGTCGGCAATGAGCAGTTCTTC. The chain employs TRBV20-1 and TRBJ2-1, with 14 bases aligning to TRBD2. The CDR3 is 15 residues long. V lost 6 bases to trimming and J lost 6 bases; unmatched junction nucleotides: 7. Germline loops: CDR1 DFQATT, CDR2 SNEGSKA (reference sequence).

This clonotype was seen only a few times. The chain combines TRBV5-1 with TRBJ1-2; 9 bases map to TRBD1. Germline CDR1 and CDR2: SGHRS and YFSETQ. This CDR3 has 16 residues. With 4 bases clipped from V and 2 bases from J, the junction kept 9 bases outside the gene matches. CDR3 region: CASSPRAGTGNYGYTF. The CDR3 DNA sequence: TGCGCCAGCAGCCCCCGTGCTGGGACAGGGAACTATGGCTACACCTTC. The variable domain in full, completed from reference TRBV5-1 and TRBJ1-2, reads KAGVTQTPRYLIKTRGQQVTLSCSPISGHRSVSWYQQTPGQGLQFLFEYFSETQRNKGNFPGRFSGRQFSNSRSEMNVSTLELGDSALYLCASSPRAGTGNYGYTFGSGTRLTVV.

This clonotype appeared a few times. The chain is built from TRBV20-1 and TRBJ2-7; the D is unclear. V was shortened by 6 bases and J by 2 bases, with 14 bases between the two germline ends. CDR3 length equals 13 residues. CDR1 and CDR2 from the germline V gene are DFQATT and SNEGSKA (reference sequence). The CDR3 region has the DNA TGCAGTGCCCGCTCGGCAGCAACCTACGAGCAGTACTTC. This encodes CSARSAATYEQYF.

This clonotype was seen only a few times. The V gene is TRBV20-1, the J gene TRBJ2-7; 8 bases match TRBD2. Trimming cost V 5 bases and J 5 bases; bases outside gene matches: 11. This CDR3 has 14 residues. From germline, CDR1 is DFQATT and CDR2 SNEGSKA (reference sequence). The CDR3 DNA reads as TGCAGTGCTCCACTAGCGGACAAAGTTAACGAGCAGTACTTC. Its protein is CSAPLADKVNEQYF.

Only a few counts were recorded for this clonotype. The rearrangement links TRBV6-1 to TRBJ2-2; D gene ambiguous. Deletions cut 8 bases from V and 0 bases from J, with 10 bases between. The CDR3 sequence is 14 residues long. Germline V gene data show CDR1 as MNHNS and CDR2 as SASEGT. The chain's CDR3 is CASGIITNTGELFF. CDR3 DNA sequence: TGTGCCAGCGGGATTATCACGAACACCGGGGAGCTGTTTTTT.

This clonotype appeared a few times. The chain employs TRBV2 and TRBJ2-5; TRBD2 is a possible D gene (5 bases). This CDR3 is 15 amino acids long. CDR1 is SNHLY, CDR2 FYNNEI, per germline. Trimming shortened V by 4 bases and J by 3 bases, and 15 bases separated the two germline ends. The CDR3 sequence: CASSAEGALEETQYF. The DNA for the CDR3 is TGTGCCAGCAGTGCAGAGGGAGCCCTAGAAGAGACCCAGTACTTC.

This clonotype was observed a few times. The genes are TRBV5-8 and TRBJ2-1; possible D gene TRBD1, 6 bases. The germline CDR1 and CDR2 sequences are SGHTS and YDEGEE. V was cut by 0 bases and J by 8 bases, with 12 bases left in between. This CDR3 is 14 amino acids long. As DNA, the CDR3 is TGTGCCAGCAGCTTGGTGGGACAAAAGGATGAGCAGTTCTTC. Amino acid sequence: CASSLVGQKDEQFF.

This clonotype was counted many times. The rearrangement joins TRBV5-1 to TRBJ2-7; tentatively, D is TRBD1 (5 bases). Trimming shortened V by 5 bases and J by 3 bases, and 12 bases separated the two germline ends. CDR3 length: 13 amino acids. Germline V CDR1 and CDR2: SGHRS, YFSETQ. CDR3 in amino acids: CASRTGAVYEQYF. CDR3 nucleotides: TGCGCCAGCAGGACTGGGGCAGTCTACGAGCAGTACTTC. Variable domain in full (rest from reference TRBV5-1 and TRBJ2-7): KAGVTQTPRYLIKTRGQQVTLSCSPISGHRSVSWYQQTPGQGLQFLFEYFSETQRNKGNFPGRFSGRQFSNSRSEMNVSTLELGDSALYLCASRTGAVYEQYFGPGTRLTVT.

This clonotype was seen a few times. V is TRBV6-1 and J is TRBJ2-1; D gene unclear. V shed 9 bases and J shed 6 bases, with 18 bases lying between them. The CDR3 is made up of 14 amino acids. The germline gives CDR1 MNHNS, CDR2 SASEGT. The CDR3 sequence: CASFGYEGPNEQFF. For the CDR3, the DNA is TGTGCCAGTTTCGGGTATGAAGGGCCCAATGAGCAGTTCTTC.

In this sample, this clonotype turned up many times. This chain links TRBV7-8 with TRBJ1-3; D gene unclear. There are 14 residues in the CDR3. Germline lookup yields CDR1 SGHVS and CDR2 FQNEAQ. Deletions cut 1 base from V and 2 bases from J, with 6 bases between. The CDR3: CASSLDFPGNTIYF. In DNA, the CDR3 is TGTGCCAGCAGCTTAGACTTCCCTGGAAACACCATATATTTT.

This clonotype was seen a handful of times. The chain has TRBV20-1 and TRBJ2-1; D might be TRBD2 (5 bases). This CDR3 has 14 residues. Looked up from germline, CDR1 is DFQATT and CDR2 is SNEGSKA (reference sequence). With 1 base removed from V and 3 bases from J, the gap between germline ends came to 10 bases. The CDR3 nucleotides are TGCAGTGCTAGAGGAGCGGCAGGCTACAATGAGCAGTTCTTC. It translates to CSARGAAGYNEQFF.

Only a few counts were recorded for this clonotype. The chain recombines TRBV7-9 with TRBJ2-7, with D possibly TRBD1 on 6 matching bases. Germline values: CDR1 SEHNR, CDR2 FQNEAQ (reference sequence). The CDR3 totals 14 residues. V was pared by 1 base and J by 7 bases, with 14 bases between. The CDR3, as DNA: TGTGCCAGCAGCTTAGACAGGGAGATGGGGGAGCAGTACTTC. Translated: CASSLDREMGEQYF.